The 27 T cell receptor beta chains presented below share a single source sample, sequenced in a study of read filtering for tumor transcriptome and immune sequencing. This library used about 400 ng RNA and molecular barcoded adaptors spanning alpha/delta and beta/gamma chains. Via MiXCR, TCRdb re-called the reads, giving one row per CDR3 protein. The top ten clones hold about 45% of a sample with around 26,000 distinct CDR3 sequences, approximately 15% of them seen once. The sequenced sample consisted of a population of CD138-negative cells sorted from bone marrow. These receptors were collected from a donor at least 40 years old with multiple myeloma.

In its sample, this clonotype was seen many times. The gene calls are TRBV20-1 and TRBJ2-5; D is possibly TRBD2 (5 bases). This CDR3 is 12 amino acids long. Germline CDR1 reads DFQATT; CDR2 reads SNEGSKA (reference sequence). V gave up 5 bases and J gave up 2 bases, with 9 bases separating them. The CDR3 protein is CSAARTQETQYF. The CDR3 DNA is TGCAGTGCTGCTCGGACTCAAGAGACCCAGTACTTC.

The gene calls are TRBV5-8 and TRBJ2-1, with TRBD2 matching over 7 bases. This CDR3 comprises 17 residues. J was trimmed by 2 bases and V by 2 bases; bases with no gene match: 10. The germline CDR1 and CDR2 sequences are SGHTS and YDEGEE. As DNA, the CDR3 is TGTGCCAGCAGCTTTGTCATAGCTAGCGGCCCCTACAATGAGCAGTTCTTC. Residues: CASSFVIASGPYNEQFF.

V gene TRBV3-1 combines with J gene TRBJ1-6; TRBD1 matches 8 bases. V lost 4 bases, J lost 8 bases, and 7 bases stayed unmatched. CDR3 length: 15 amino acids. Germline V lookup: CDR1 LGHDT, CDR2 YNNKEL (reference sequence). The CDR3 nucleotides read TGTGCCAGCAGCCCCCAGGGGGCAACAGATTCACCCCTCCACTTT. It encodes CASSPQGATDSPLHF.

This clonotype has a count of ten or more. The chain couples TRBV12-3 or TRBV12-4 to TRBJ1-6; 8 bases are shared with TRBD1. With V trimmed by 6 bases and J by 12 bases, 7 bases remained unmatched. The CDR3 has 13 residues. CDR3 sequence: CASRSQGAGPLHF. The CDR3 nucleotides read TGTGCCAGCAGATCCCAGGGGGCGGGACCCCTCCACTTT.

Concerning this clonotype itself: A read error may explain this, as a much larger clone is one base away. This chain's CDR3 is CASSRRTSGRTDTQYF. The CDR3 coding sequence is TGTGCCAGCAGTCGCAGGACTAGCGGGAGAACAGATACGCAGTATTTT. This chain connects TRBV12-3 or TRBV12-4 to TRBJ2-3; 13 positions match TRBD2. V gave up 5 bases and J gave up 3 bases; unmatched junction bases: 5. This CDR3 region has 16 residues.

A note on this clonotype: The conserved phenylalanine or tryptophan is not found at the CDR3 terminus, so this likely reflects a read error. The chain links TRBV11-3 to TRBJ1-1; no definite D call. Germline V gives CDR1 SGHNT, CDR2 YENEEA. This CDR3 is 13 amino acids long. DNA for the CDR3: TGTGTCAGCAGCTTAGTTCCATACACTGAAGCTTTCCTT. This codes for CVSSLVPYTEAFL.

The sample holds many counts of this clonotype. The chain has TRBV10-3 and TRBJ2-7; 11 nucleotides line up with TRBD1. The length of the CDR3 is 13 residues. J lost 3 bases, V lost 11 bases, and 6 bases had no gene match. Germline CDR1 and CDR2: ENHRY and SYGVKD. In DNA, the CDR3 is TGTGCCGTCGCCGGGACAGGGGGCTACGAGCAGTACTTC. Protein product: CAVAGTGGYEQYF.

This clonotype was counted ten times or more. The chain combines TRBV6-2 or TRBV6-3 with TRBJ2-7; tentatively, D is TRBD2 (6 bases). The CDR3 contains 18 residues. The V gene lost 1 base and the J gene lost 5 bases, with 24 bases spanning the gap. CDR1 and CDR2 from the germline V gene are MNHEY and SVGEGT. CDR3 DNA: TGTGCCAGCAGTTACTTGCCCTCTCGGTCGGGAGATTCCCACGAGCAGTACTTC. This sequence encodes CASSYLPSRSGDSHEQYF.

This clonotype occurred many times. This chain connects TRBV12-3 or TRBV12-4 to TRBJ2-3; no definite D call. Trimming took off 3 bases at V and 0 bases at J, with 4 bases between the two ends. The CDR3 has 13 residues. The CDR3 protein is CASSFVSTDTQYF. The CDR3 DNA follows: TGTGCCAGCAGTTTCGTAAGCACAGATACGCAGTATTTT.

This clonotype occurred many times. The chain combines TRBV3-1 with TRBJ1-2; 9 bases line up with TRBD1. CDR1 is LGHDT, CDR2 YNNKEL, per germline (reference sequence). Unmatched junction bases numbered 15, after V lost 3 bases and J lost 7 bases. The CDR3 runs 17 residues. CDR3 nucleotide sequence: TGTGCCAGCAGCCACCTACCTAAGGGACAGGGAACTTCTGGCTACACCTTC. This codes for CASSHLPKGQGTSGYTF.

This clonotype came up once. Possible read error: a much larger clone is one base away. The chain recombines TRBV20-1 with TRBJ2-3, with D possibly being TRBD1 or TRBD2 (6 bases each). The length of the CDR3 is 14 residues. Per the germline V gene, CDR1 is DFQATT and CDR2 is SNEGSKA (reference sequence). The CDR3 protein is CNARGGIFADTQYF. Written as DNA, the CDR3 is TGCAATGCTAGAGGGGGGATTTTTGCAGATACGCAGTATTTT.

This clonotype was recorded many times. The CDR3 carries no conserved terminal phenylalanine or tryptophan, so it likely arises from a read error. The rearrangement joins TRBV10-3 to TRBJ2-1, with D hard to call. The germline gives CDR1 ENHRY, CDR2 SYGVKD. V gave up 3 bases and J gave up 0 bases, with 12 bases separating them. The CDR3 loop spans 16 amino acids. The DNA of the CDR3 is TGTGCCATCAGTGACAACAACCCGAGCTCCTACAATGAGCAGTTCTGC. Protein sequence: CAISDNNPSSYNEQFC.

The chain employs TRBV5-5 and TRBJ2-6; D unresolved. Germline assignment: CDR1 SGHKS and CDR2 YYEKEE (reference sequence). The V end was cut by 2 bases, the J end by 0 bases, with 6 bases between. The CDR3 consists of 15 residues. CDR3: CASSFGPSGANVLTF. The CDR3 DNA follows: TGTGCCAGCAGCTTTGGGCCCTCTGGGGCCAACGTCCTGACTTTC.

Many counts were recorded for this clonotype. The gene calls are TRBV20-1 and TRBJ2-1, with 7 nucleotides matching TRBD2. Germline V gives CDR1 DFQATT, CDR2 SNEGSKA (reference sequence). V lost 4 bases and J lost 7; bases outside the gene matches: 22. CDR3 length: 18 amino acids. The CDR3 protein is CSAIGRLAEEIKKNEQFF. As DNA, the CDR3 is TGCAGTGCTATCGGGCGGCTAGCGGAAGAGATAAAAAAAAATGAGCAGTTCTTC.

This clonotype was observed at least ten times. The rearrangement joins TRBV30 to TRBJ1-5; no reliable D call. Trimming took 1 base from V and 7 from J, leaving 11 bases between them. This CDR3 region has 13 residues. Germline CDR1 and CDR2: GTSNPN and SVGIG (reference sequence). The CDR3 sequence: CAWSGQVEQPQHF. CDR3 DNA: TGTGCCTGGAGTGGGCAGGTCGAACAGCCCCAGCATTTT.

This clonotype occurred many times. The CDR3 DNA sequence: TGCGCCAGCAGCCAACGAGCCGGGACTAGCGGGAATGAAGAGACCCAGTACTTC. The encoded protein is CASSQRAGTSGNEETQYF. J is TRBJ2-5 and V is TRBV4-1, with 13 bases fitting TRBD2. V shed 2 bases and J 3 bases; nucleotides not matched to a gene: 9. The germline V gene encodes CDR1 MGHRA and CDR2 YSYEKL. This CDR3 is 18 amino acids long.

This clonotype has a count of ten or more. The V call is TRBV7-9, the J call TRBJ2-1; 9 bases match TRBD2. Germline CDR1 reads SEHNR; CDR2 reads FQNEAQ (reference sequence). The junction had 11 bases not matched to a gene; V was cut back by 3 bases and J by 8 bases. This CDR3 contains 16 residues. This chain's CDR3 is CASSFPARSGSDEQFF. The CDR3 coding sequence is TGTGCCAGCAGCTTCCCGGCTCGTAGCGGGAGCGATGAGCAGTTCTTC.

The table lists this clonotype with many counts. The rearrangement joins TRBV14 to TRBJ1-4, with 8 bases that match TRBD1. This CDR3 has 15 residues. After removal of 1 base from V and 13 bases from J, the junction contained 11 bases not matched to a gene. The germline V gene encodes CDR1 SGHDN and CDR2 FVKESK. The CDR3 nucleotides are TGTGCCAGCAGCCAAGTGGGGACAGGTCCCGAGGGACTGTTTTTT. Its protein product is CASSQVGTGPEGLFF.

This clonotype occurred many times. The chain combines TRBV27 with TRBJ2-2, with a possible D match to TRBD1 (6 bases). The V end lost 5 bases, the J end lost 0 bases, and 13 bases lay between the germline ends. The CDR3 spans 16 residues. Germline assignment: CDR1 MNHEY and CDR2 SMNVEV (reference sequence). DNA of the CDR3: TGTGCCAGCAGTATTGCGGACAGAGCGAACACCGGGGAGCTGTTTTTT. Protein product: CASSIADRANTGELFF.

This clonotype was counted a few times. A read error may be the cause here, since a much bigger clone is one base away. The missing conserved phenylalanine or tryptophan at the end of this CDR3 makes a read error likely. J is TRBJ1-2 and V is TRBV27, with D maybe TRBD1 (6 bases). This CDR3 is built from 14 residues. The ends were cut back, 6 bases at V and 7 bases at J, with 18 bases in the middle. Germline lookup yields CDR1 MNHEY and CDR2 SMNVEV (reference sequence). The CDR3 DNA sequence: TGTGCCAGCAGGGGGACAAATACCCTTTTTGGCTACACCCTC. Translation gives CASRGTNTLFGYTL.

As for this clonotype: A much larger clone differs from this one at a single base, so this may be a read error. In nucleotides, the CDR3 is TGTGCCAGCAGCCGAGTCGTGGACACTGAAGCTTTCTTT. This encodes CASSRVVDTEAFF. The chain links TRBV7-9 to TRBJ1-1; D is undetermined. Germline V gene lookup returns CDR1 SEHNR and CDR2 FQNEAQ (reference sequence). The CDR3 runs 13 residues. The V gene lost 5 bases and the J gene lost 3 bases, with 10 bases spanning the gap. The variable domain in full, with the rest retrieved from reference TRBV7-9 and TRBJ1-1, is DTGVSQNPRHKITKRGQNVTFRCDPISEHNRLYWYRQTLGQGPEFLTYFQNEAQLEKSRLLSDRFSAERPKGSFSTLEIQRTEQGDSAMYLCASSRVVDTEAFFGQGTRLTVV.

The V call is TRBV4-2, the J call TRBJ2-7; the match to TRBD2 covers 8 bases. CDR1 LGHNA and CDR2 YNFKEQ come from the germline V gene. The J segment lost 2 bases and the V segment lost 2 bases, leaving 2 bases of the junction unmatched. This CDR3 is 14 amino acids long. Here the CDR3 reads CASSQTSGPYEQYF. The CDR3 DNA sequence: TGTGCCAGCAGCCAAACTAGCGGTCCCTACGAGCAGTACTTC.

This clonotype came up many times. V usage is TRBV9 and J usage is TRBJ2-7, with 7 bases lining up with TRBD2. The trim removed 0 bases at V and 2 bases at J, leaving 11 bases unmatched. CDR3 length equals 17 residues. In germline, CDR1 is SGDLS, CDR2 YYNGEE. The CDR3 loop reads CASSVGGSSGIPYEQYF. CDR3 DNA sequence: TGTGCCAGCAGCGTAGGTGGGTCCAGCGGGATACCCTACGAGCAGTACTTC. The whole variable domain, filled in from reference TRBV9 and TRBJ2-7, reads DSGVTQTPKHLITATGQRVTLRCSPRSGDLSVYWYQQSLDQGLQFLIQYYNGEERAKGNILERFSAQQFPDLHSELNLSSLELGDSALYFCASSVGGSSGIPYEQYFGPGTRLTVT.

About this clonotype: A read error is likely, as this CDR3 ends without the conserved phenylalanine or tryptophan. It is unclear where the CDR3 begins or ends on the DNA, so no DNA is shown, and the CDR3 is as TCRdb lists it. The chain combines TRBV29-1 with TRBJ2-2; TRBD1 was called by the table and not checked on the DNA. The CDR3 is made up of 14 amino acids, end residues included. CDR1 and CDR2 (germline): SQVTM, ANQGSEA. The CDR3 reads CSVLGQGNTGELLS.

Only a few counts were recorded for this clonotype. Germline and junction disagree at one end, which may indicate a read error. V is TRBV19 and J is TRBJ2-1; D may be TRBD2 (6 bases). CDR1 and CDR2 from the germline V gene are LNHDA and SQIVND (reference sequence). CDR3 length equals 14 residues. The CDR3 spells CASSITGERNEQSF. DNA for the CDR3: TGTGCCAGTAGTATCACGGGAGAGAGGAATGAGCAGTCCTTC.

This clonotype was seen ten or more times. V gene TRBV2 combines with J gene TRBJ2-2; D gene ambiguous. Trimming pared 7 bases from V and 6 bases from J, leaving 18 bases between. The CDR3 spans 15 residues. Germline loops: CDR1 SNHLY, CDR2 FYNNEI. The CDR3 DNA reads as TGTGCCAGCATCCGTGGTCAAGGCTTGGCCGGGGAGCTGTTTTTT. Encoded protein: CASIRGQGLAGELFF. The full variable domain, rest sourced from reference TRBV2 and TRBJ2-2, is EPEVTQTPSHQVTQMGQEVILRCVPISNHLYFYWYRQILGQKVEFLVSFYNNEISEKSEIFDDQFSVERPDGSNFTLKIRSTKLEDSAMYFCASIRGQGLAGELFFGEGSRLTVL.

There are many counts of this clonotype. CDR3 coding DNA: TGTGCCAGCAGTTTCCGGGACGGAAGCCTACAGTACTTC. Amino acid sequence: CASSFRDGSLQYF. The chain carries TRBV27 and TRBJ2-7; D may match TRBD1 or TRBD2 (5 bases each). Trimming pared 3 bases from V and 10 bases from J, leaving 16 bases between. Germline loops: CDR1 MNHEY, CDR2 SMNVEV (reference sequence). The CDR3 length is 13 residues.